The rows below give T cell receptor beta chains drawn from one sample of a study of T cell responses to AZD1222 COVID-19 vaccine. Repertoires were generated with immunoSEQ multiplex PCR, while TCRdb's copy carries only in-frame clones and drops some. The sample includes about 130,000 clones, about nine tenths seen only once; the top ten take around 8%. Sample: peripheral blood, taken on day 0 of AZD1222 vaccination. These TCRs come from an adult in good health. Each CDR3 is given without its conserved first and last residue. The size entry is marked missing in some rows and otherwise reads once, few, many or a size class.

V: TRBV5-1; size: NA; length: 13; CDR3: ASSLAAASTDTQY
V: TRBV24-1; size: NA; length: 11; CDR3: ATGGRDGSEQF
V: TRBV5-1; size: few; length: 18; CDR3: ASSSVSGPFPPSSYNEQF
V: TRBV6-1; size: NA; length: 12; CDR3: ASSEIGGDYGYT
V: TRBV10-3; size: NA; length: 11; CDR3: AISESYVYGYT
V: TRBV12-5; size: NA; length: 13; CDR3: ASGPPSFRGTEAF
V: TRBV5-5; size: NA; length: 14; CDR3: ASSQSAQVRSYEQY
V: TRBV6-4; size: once; length: 12; CDR3: ASSRIQGGGGYT
V: TRBV27; size: NA; length: 13; CDR3: ASRFTFSGGGEQY
V: TRBV9; size: NA; length: 14; CDR3: ASSVVSSLGNTEAF
V: TRBV19; size: once; length: 14; CDR3: ASSIVRGAGNQPQH
V: TRBV28; size: NA; length: 10; CDR3: ASKGATGELF
V: TRBV11-2; size: NA; length: 14; CDR3: ASSLRTSSGANVLT
V: TRBV5-1; size: NA; length: 12; CDR3: ASRVGTSTDTQY
V: TRBV10-2; size: NA; length: 12; CDR3: ASSGQGAQQPQH
V: TRBV6-5; size: NA; length: 13; CDR3: ASSYRSVGDRGYT
V: TRBV18; size: NA; length: 12; CDR3: ASSPGTGTDTQY
V: TRBV28; size: NA; length: 10; CDR3: ASSFYDEKLF
V: TRBV2; size: NA; length: 14; CDR3: ASSEDTGIVNQPQH
V: TRBV5-1; size: NA; length: 11; CDR3: ASSLAGFYGYT
V: TRBV9; size: NA; length: 12; CDR3: ASSRQGGEETQY
V: TRBV25-1; size: NA; length: 11; CDR3: ASSSGEGYGYT
V: TRBV11-2; size: NA; length: 10; CDR3: AVSGQGYEQY
V: TRBV7-2; size: NA; length: 13; CDR3: ASSDISFGTGARG
V: TRBV9; size: NA; length: 13; CDR3: ASSPGAGGTDTQY
V: TRBV7-9; size: NA; length: 11; CDR3: ASSLDRAYGYT
V: TRBV5-1; size: NA; length: 13; CDR3: ASSLEGRTNTEAF
V: TRBV19; size: NA; length: 12; CDR3: ASSIANRVSEAF
V: TRBV28; size: once; length: 14; CDR3: ASSSPGQGDRTEAF
V: TRBV6-5; size: NA; length: 11; CDR3: ASSYADRGGYT
V: TRBV13; size: NA; length: 10; CDR3: ASSLARSEQF
V: TRBV6-5; size: NA; length: 11; CDR3: ASFHRRNTEAF
V: TRBV10-3; size: few; length: 12; CDR3: AIRRGGGRNEQY
V: TRBV13; size: NA; length: 12; CDR3: ASSFSPRDYEQY
V: TRBV5-6; size: NA; length: 16; CDR3: ASSSQFFSGRVQETQY
V: TRBV25-1; size: once; length: 13; CDR3: ASSEWQANTGELF
V: TRBV3-1/TRBV3-2; size: NA; length: 15; CDR3: ASSQDRSLTRNQPQH
V: TRBV7-2; size: NA; length: 13; CDR3: ASSPPGLANNEQF
V: TRBV9; size: NA; length: 13; CDR3: ASSARLATQETQY
V: TRBV7-9; size: NA; length: 11; CDR3: ASSATANTEAF
V: TRBV12-3/TRBV12-4; size: NA; length: 9; CDR3: ASSHRMGYT